A selection of T cell receptor beta chains follows, all from one sample in a study of blood T cell repertoires in COVID-19. Generated by immunoSEQ multiplex PCR, the TCRdb table keeps only in-frame clones and is missing some. Among roughly 180,000 clones listed, more than 65% were seen once. The sequenced sample was PBMCs or T cells enriched from blood (not recorded which). These receptors originate from a woman between 40 and 50 years old with acute COVID-19. Both conserved end residues are part of each CDR3.

TRBV11-3	TRBJ2-2	CASSFIQGEMPGELFF
TRBV18	TRBJ1-1	CASTPDTEAFF
TRBV25-1	TRBJ1-1	CASSESWGRWNTEAFF
TRBV7-2	TRBJ1-3	CASSLLGGPGSGNTIYF
TRBV11-2	TRBJ1-4	CASSLGGGGSGEKLFF
TRBV19	TRBJ1-5	CASSILDRAYQPQHF
TRBV28	TRBJ1-6	CASNPQTVLNSPLHF
TRBV5-1	TRBJ2-3	CASSPGTTRTDTQYF
TRBV29-1	TRBJ1-1	CSVVAGEVSEAFF
TRBV4-2	TRBJ2-5	CASSRNSGKVETQYF
TRBV19	TRBJ1-5	CASRLLRDRVNQPQHF
TRBV10-2	TRBJ2-1	CASSVQGSTYNEQFF
TRBV18	TRBJ1-1	CASSLGTLTNTEAFF
TRBV7-3	TRBJ2-2	CASRDKGGGELFF
TRBV4-2	TRBJ1-2	CASSQDPSAGGSEGYTF
TRBV25-1	TRBJ2-1	CASQGLAGYNEQFF
TRBV18	TRBJ1-6	CASSLQGGNSPLHF
TRBV5-1	TRBJ1-1	CASRNRTGVTVEAFF
TRBV5-1	TRBJ2-7	CASSSVLTGSEQYF
TRBV24-1	TRBJ1-2	CATSDVDYGYTF
TRBV11-1	TRBJ1-1	CASSLNGGILNTEAFF
TRBV16	TRBJ1-5	CASSPTGFGQPQHF
TRBV7-8	TRBJ2-1	CASSLVRGIGKGPYNEQFF
TRBV6-5	TRBJ1-3	CASTFQGGGNTIYF
TRBV24-1	TRBJ2-7	CASLSGTTFSSYEQYF
TRBV4-2	TRBJ2-1	CASSQDGERKQFF
TRBV18	TRBJ2-1	CASSPTALATDEQFF
TRBV14	TRBJ2-1	CASSQTTIYNEQFF
TRBV7-9	TRBJ2-1	CASSLGSDEQFF
TRBV19	TRBJ2-1	CASSRDITSYNEQFF
TRBV19	TRBJ2-7	CASSLGLAVSYEQYF
TRBV7-9	TRBJ2-7	CASSLYYEQYF
TRBV4-1	TRBJ2-2	CASSQGRLAGGPQGGELFF
TRBV13	TRBJ2-1	CASSFDNEQFF
TRBV5-4	TRBJ2-5	CASSPYKGETQYF